A single T cell receptor (beta chain) is shown here with its context. These data originate in a study of shared clonotypes between healthy human individuals. From germline, CDR1 is SGDLS and CDR2 YYNGEE. Trimming cost V 7 bases and J 3 bases, with 11 bases left between them. The CDR3 extends over 12 amino acids. The assay was immunoSEQ multiplex PCR, and TCRdb's table has in-frame clones only and misses some. In the table there are more than 2 million clones, 85% to 95% of which are singletons. Naive CD8 cells lacked CD45RO, underwent positive selection for CCR7 and left out terminally differentiated effector memory CD45RA+ cells.

V is TRBV9 and J is TRBJ2-7, with TRBD2 as a possible D gene (5 bases). This TCR was recovered from a man aged 18 to 29 in good health. Some clones in this sample may be carry-over from other donors' samples. The specimen sequenced was naive CD8+ T cells from PBMCs. DNA for the CDR3: TGTGCCAGCGGAGGTAGCGACTACGAGCAGTACTTC. Translated, it gives CASGGSDYEQYF.